Listed below are T cell receptor beta chains from one sample, sequenced in a study of T cell clonotyping in hematopoietic cell transplantation. Clones were sequenced by immunoSEQ multiplex PCR, and TCRdb holds only the in-frame ones, with some missing. Among about 20,000 clones listed, about 84% were seen once. Here the sequenced sample was peripheral blood mononuclear cells, taken before stem cell transplant. These receptors came from a middle-aged man with acute myeloid leukemia. Some clones in this sample may be carry-over from other donors' samples. Both conserved end residues are part of each CDR3. The order of the fields is D gene, J gene, clone size, V gene, CDR3 DNA, CDR3 protein. A D gene is named only where the DNA matches it firmly. Clone size appears in some rows only: once, few, many, or a class for an expanded clone.

NA TRBJ1-4 NA TRBV5-8 TGTGCCAGCAGGCGGGGGGCTGCAACTAATGAAAAACTGTTTTTT CASRRGAATNEKLFF
NA TRBJ1-2 once TRBV6-5 TGTGCCAGCAGTTACAGCACAGCAACCGCTAACTATGGCTACACCTTC CASSYSTATANYGYTF
NA TRBJ2-3 NA TRBV5-1 TGCGCCAGCAGCTTGGAGACTAGCACAGATACGCAGTATTTT CASSLETSTDTQYF
NA TRBJ2-7 NA TRBV5-1 TGCGCCAGCAGCTTGGCAGGGATTGGGTACGAGCAGTACTTC CASSLAGIGYEQYF
NA TRBJ2-1 NA TRBV7-9 TGTGCCAGCAGCTCTTCGGGACTGGGACCCAATGAGCAGTTCTTC CASSSSGLGPNEQFF
TRBD2 TRBJ2-3 NA TRBV11-1 TGTGCCAGCAGCTTTAATGATCGGGACTATCTCAGCACAGATACGCAGTATTTT CASSFNDRDYLSTDTQYF
TRBD1 TRBJ2-5 NA TRBV19 TGTGCCAGTAGTGATGGACAGGGAGAGACCCAGTACTTC CASSDGQGETQYF
NA TRBJ2-3 few TRBV7-3 TGTGCCAGCAGCTTATACCATCCGGATACGCAGTATTTT CASSLYHPDTQYF
NA TRBJ2-7 NA TRBV27 TGTGCCAGCAGTTTATCGTTAAGGCTATCCTCCTACGAGCAGTACTTC CASSLSLRLSSYEQYF
TRBD2 TRBJ2-7 NA TRBV7-9 TGTGCCAGCAGCTTAGGACTAGCGGGGCTCTACGAGCAGTACTTC CASSLGLAGLYEQYF
NA TRBJ2-7 NA TRBV6-5 TGTGCCAGCAGTTACTCGATGGGGGGCGCCTCCTACGAGCAGTACTTC CASSYSMGGASYEQYF
TRBD1 TRBJ1-1 NA TRBV5-1 TGCGCCAGCAGCTCCTCCCGGGACAGGGTAGGGGCGAACACTGAAGCTTTCTTT CASSSSRDRVGANTEAFF
TRBD2 TRBJ2-3 NA TRBV29-1 TGCAGCGTGCTGGGGGGGAGTCGGGATACGCAGTATTTT CSVLGGSRDTQYF
TRBD2 TRBJ2-2 once TRBV5-4 TGTGCCAGCCGTATGGGAGGGATTGGGAACACCGGGGAGCTGTTTTTT CASRMGGIGNTGELFF
NA TRBJ1-5 few TRBV18 TGTGCCAGCTCACCACCGGATCTCATAGGAAATCAGCCCCAGCATTTT CASSPPDLIGNQPQHF
TRBD1 TRBJ1-5 NA TRBV2 TGTGCCAGCAGTGAAAGGGGTCCGGGACAGGGGAATCAGCCCCAGCATTTT CASSERGPGQGNQPQHF
NA TRBJ2-2 NA TRBV27 TGTGCCAGCAGCTGGGACGGGGATCGACCCGGGGAGCTGTTTTTT CASSWDGDRPGELFF
NA TRBJ1-1 NA TRBV2 TGTGCCAGCAGTCAGGCTGATGAAGCTTTCTTT CASSQADEAFF
NA TRBJ1-1 NA TRBV19 TGTGCCAGTCACCTTAGACTTAACACTGAAGCTTTCTTT CASHLRLNTEAFF
NA TRBJ2-5 NA TRBV18 TGTGCCAGCTCTACCTCACCCGCCAACGGGGAGACCCAGTACTTC CASSTSPANGETQYF
NA TRBJ1-3 NA TRBV15 TGTGCCACCAGATCCAGGGAAACTGAAAACACCATATATTTT CATRSRETENTIYF
NA TRBJ1-4 NA TRBV6-5 TGTGCCAGCAGGAGGGGATGGACTAATGAAAAACTGTTTTTT CASRRGWTNEKLFF
NA TRBJ2-7 NA TRBV28 TGTGCCAGCAGTTCAACCCAGACAGCCGCCTACGAGCAGTACTTC CASSSTQTAAYEQYF
NA TRBJ1-1 NA TRBV9 TGTGCCAGCAGCGATCCGGACAGGAACACTGAAGCTTTCTTT CASSDPDRNTEAFF
NA TRBJ2-1 NA TRBV5-1 TGCGCCAGCAGCCTGCGGATTCCTATCTACAATGAGCAGTTCTTC CASSLRIPIYNEQFF
NA TRBJ1-6 NA TRBV27 TGTGCCAGCACGGACTGGCAGGGTGGTTCACCCCTCCACTTT CASTDWQGGSPLHF
NA TRBJ1-5 NA TRBV28 TGTGCCAGCAGGAGGCCGGGTCTTCTCAGCAATCAGCCCCAGCATTTT CASRRPGLLSNQPQHF
NA TRBJ2-2 NA TRBV7-9 TGTGCCAGCAGCTTAGACACCAACACCGGGGAGCTGTTTTTT CASSLDTNTGELFF
NA TRBJ2-5 NA TRBV19 TGTGCCAGTAGTATCGCCGTCACACCGCAGACCCAGTACTTC CASSIAVTPQTQYF
TRBD1 TRBJ1-2 once TRBV4-1 TGCGCCAGCAGCCAACCCAGTGGGGACAGGTGGATTTCTAACTATGGCTACACCTTC CASSQPSGDRWISNYGYTF
TRBD1 TRBJ1-2 NA TRBV5-4 TGTGCCAGCAGCAGTCCGGGCCCGACAGGGAAGGGTGGCTACACCTTC CASSSPGPTGKGGYTF
TRBD2 TRBJ2-7 NA TRBV6-5 TGTGCCAGCACCGCCGCGGGGGGCCCCTACGAGCAGTACTTC CASTAAGGPYEQYF
TRBD1 TRBJ1-2 NA TRBV23-1 TGCGCCAGCAGTCAGCGCTGTCAGGGGGAAAACTATGGCTACACCTTC CASSQRCQGENYGYTF